These 11 T cell receptor beta chains originate from one sample sequenced in a study of cytomegalovirus exposure and HLA in healthy donors. The PCR used 60 Vbeta and 13 Jbeta primers. Assay used: immunoSEQ multiplex PCR; TCRdb lists only in-frame clones, some missing. The sample lists 180,000 or so clones; around 80% were seen once. Sequencing input: PBMCs. The receptors were sampled from a middle-aged woman in good health and CMV-seropositive.

The V and J genes are TRBV4-2 and TRBJ2-7; 7 bases align to TRBD1. Germline CDR1 and CDR2: LGHNA and YNFKEQ. V lost 4 bases to trimming and J lost 0 bases; unmatched junction nucleotides: 6. The CDR3 runs 15 residues. This chain's CDR3 is CASSPQRQGSYEQYF. The CDR3 nucleotides read TGTGCCAGCAGCCCGCAAAGACAGGGCTCCTACGAGCAGTACTTC.

With respect to this clone: Additional DNA sequences in this sample encode the identical CDR3. The rearrangement joins TRBV7-8 to TRBJ2-1; tentatively, D is TRBD2 (5 bases). CDR1 is SGHVS, CDR2 FQNEAQ, per germline. Trimming removed 5 bases at V and 3 bases at J, with 8 bases between. The CDR3 totals 13 residues. The CDR3 sequence: CASSPRDYNEQFF. The CDR3, as DNA: TGTGCCAGCAGCCCGAGGGACTACAATGAGCAGTTCTTC.

V gene TRBV10-3 combines with J gene TRBJ1-2; D unresolved. The V end lost 0 bases, the J end lost 2 bases, and 10 bases lay between the germline ends. CDR3 length: 15 residues. CDR1 is ENHRY and CDR2 is SYGVKD in the germline V gene. The CDR3 loop is CAISESLTPNYGYTF. The CDR3 bases are TGTGCCATCAGTGAGTCCCTTACACCGAACTATGGCTACACCTTC.

V usage is TRBV9 and J usage is TRBJ1-5; D is unresolved. The CDR3 loop spans 14 amino acids. Deletions cut 0 bases from V and 2 bases from J, with 6 bases between. From germline, CDR1 is SGDLS and CDR2 YYNGEE. CDR3 sequence reads: CASSVGSGNQPQHF. CDR3 coding DNA: TGTGCCAGCAGCGTAGGCAGCGGCAATCAGCCCCAGCATTTT.

This clone was detected a few times. V gene TRBV6-5 combines with J gene TRBJ1-4; TRBD1 agrees at 9 bases. There are 15 residues in the CDR3. V gave up 6 bases and J gave up 6 bases; unmatched junction bases: 8. CDR1 MNHEY and CDR2 SVGAGI come from the germline V gene. In DNA, the CDR3 is TGTGCCAGCAGGCTATCGACAGGGGGGGATGAAAAACTGTTTTTT. Protein: CASRLSTGGDEKLFF.

The V and J genes are TRBV5-1 and TRBJ2-3; 12 bases match TRBD2. The V gene end was trimmed by 4 bases and the J gene end by 5 bases; junction bases not matched to a gene: 2. Germline V CDR1 and CDR2: SGHRS, YFSETQ. This CDR3 has 14 residues. CDR3 protein: CASSLGLAGDTQYF. The CDR3 nucleotides are TGCGCCAGCAGCCTGGGACTAGCGGGAGATACGCAGTATTTT.

J is TRBJ2-7 and V is TRBV25-1; weak D call: TRBD1 (6 bases). Per germline, CDR1 MGHDK and CDR2 SYGVNS. There are 14 residues in the CDR3. The ends were cut back, 3 bases at V and 6 bases at J, with 15 bases in the middle. The CDR3 nucleotides are TGTGCCAGCAGTGATAAATACAGGGTTTCCGAGCAGTACTTC. Translating gives CASSDKYRVSEQYF.

This sequence joins TRBV18 and TRBJ1-5, with D possibly being TRBD1 (6 bases). The V and J ends lost 2 bases and 4 bases respectively, with 12 bases between them. CDR3 length equals 15 residues. Germline lookup yields CDR1 KGHSH and CDR2 LQKENI. The CDR3 reads CASSPGQRTNQPQHF. The CDR3 DNA reads TGTGCCAGCTCACCAGGACAGCGAACAAATCAGCCCCAGCATTTT. Supplemented by reference TRBV18 and TRBJ1-5, the full variable domain reads NAGVMQNPRHLVRRRGQEARLRCSPMKGHSHVYWYRQLPEEGLKFMVYLQKENIIDESGMPKERFSAEFPKEGPSILRIQQVVRGDSAAYFCASSPGQRTNQPQHFGDGTRLSIL.

This chain connects TRBV6-6 to TRBJ2-7, with TRBD1 as a possible D gene (6 bases). Germline V CDR1 and CDR2: MNHNY, SVGAGI (reference sequence). The V end lost 7 bases, the J end lost 1 base, and 8 bases lay between the germline ends. This CDR3 has 12 amino acids. The CDR3 coding sequence is TGTGCCAGCACAGGGGAATCCTACGAGCAGTACTTC. This codes for CASTGESYEQYF.

The chain recombines TRBV7-9 with TRBJ2-3, with a weak D call TRBD1 (6 bases). The V end was cut by 3 bases, the J end by 3 bases, with 22 bases between. CDR1 SEHNR and CDR2 FQNEAQ come from the germline V gene (reference sequence). This CDR3 is built from 18 residues. CDR3 in amino acids: CASSLANRASWRTDTQYF. The DNA for the CDR3 is TGTGCCAGCAGCTTGGCAAACAGGGCGTCGTGGAGGACAGATACGCAGTATTTT.

About this clone: This CDR3 is also generated by other DNA sequences in the sample. V usage is TRBV4-1 and J usage is TRBJ2-5; a possible D gene is TRBD2 (6 bases). V was cut by 1 base and J by 2 bases, with 14 bases left in between. CDR3 size: 16 residues. Germline CDR1 is MGHRA and CDR2 is YSYEKL. The CDR3 protein is CASSQVRGGLQETQYF. The CDR3 DNA reads TGCGCCAGCAGCCAAGTTCGGGGAGGACTACAAGAGACCCAGTACTTC.